This TCR beta chain was obtained from a study of blood T cells in healthy people across ages. The use of a sample-barcoded 5' primer and a J-beta primer mix characterized a second PCR of roughly 6 to 12 cycles. MiXCR, run by TCRdb on the 5' RACE reads, gives a single entry per CDR3 protein. The sample holds over a million distinct CDR3 sequences; 35% to 45% are singletons and the top ten take 4%. Germline V gene data show CDR1 as LGHNA and CDR2 as YNFKEQ. V shed 0 bases and J shed 2 bases, with 13 bases lying between them. The CDR3 totals 16 residues. General study results and limits: Diversity estimates from one million T cells were considered underestimates. Naive CD4+ cells and diversity were both higher in long-lived donors than in aged donors.

This clonotype occurred many times. What it binds is not known. Source material: blood. The TCR was taken from a young woman in good health. V is TRBV4-2 and J is TRBJ1-2, with a possible D match to TRBD1 (5 bases). This CDR3 reads CASSQEQEVGNYGYTF. For the CDR3, the DNA is TGTGCCAGCAGCCAAGAACAGGAGGTTGGGAACTATGGCTACACCTTC.